The table lists the clone carrying this T cell receptor (beta chain) with a count of one. The conserved final phenylalanine or tryptophan is absent from the CDR3, which likely points to a read error. The ends were cut back, 7 bases at V and 6 bases at J, with 26 bases in the middle. The germline CDR1 and CDR2 sequences are SQVTM and ANQGSEA. This CDR3 has 16 residues. This record comes from a study of tumor-infiltrating lymphocytes in primary liver carcinoma. The investigators made TCR beta cDNA from approximately 500 ng total RNA, using a constant-region primer. Three nested multiplex PCR rounds of slightly modified ARM-PCR generated TCR beta libraries. Investigators reported that the first two PCR rounds, at around 9 cycles each, used TRBV1-TRBV30 forward primers with a C-beta reverse primer. TCRdb called the multiplex PCR reads again in MiXCR, with one record for every CDR3 protein. In the table there are 48,000 or so distinct CDR3 sequences, roughly 77% of which are singletons.

Both RNA and DNA were isolated together from about 19-30 mg of bulk tissue that had not been sorted. The chain has TRBV29-1 and TRBJ2-3; D remains ambiguous. The source is a middle-aged man with primary liver carcinoma and hepatitis B virus infection. The sample taken for sequencing was liver tumor tissue from sampling region 3. Indicated subset: tumor region T3, left-lateral pole. The DNA for the CDR3 is TGCAGCGCCAGCCCGCTATCGGCTGAATCCACTGATACGCAGTATTTA. Translating it yields CSASPLSAESTDTQYL.